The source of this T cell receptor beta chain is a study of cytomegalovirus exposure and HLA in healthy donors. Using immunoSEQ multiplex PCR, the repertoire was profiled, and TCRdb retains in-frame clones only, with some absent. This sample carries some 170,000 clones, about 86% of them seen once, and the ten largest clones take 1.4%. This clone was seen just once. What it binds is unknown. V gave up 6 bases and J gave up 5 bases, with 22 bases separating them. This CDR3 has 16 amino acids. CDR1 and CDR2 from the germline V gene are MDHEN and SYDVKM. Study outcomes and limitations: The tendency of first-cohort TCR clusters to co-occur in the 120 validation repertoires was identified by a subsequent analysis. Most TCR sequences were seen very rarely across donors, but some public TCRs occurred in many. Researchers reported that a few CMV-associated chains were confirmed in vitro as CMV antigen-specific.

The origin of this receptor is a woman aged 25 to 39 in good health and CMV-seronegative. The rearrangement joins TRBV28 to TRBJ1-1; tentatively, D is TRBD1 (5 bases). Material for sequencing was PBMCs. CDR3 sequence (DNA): TGTGCCAGCAGGAACCTAAGATCTGTGGGGGGAACTGAAGCTTTCTTT. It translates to CASRNLRSVGGTEAFF.